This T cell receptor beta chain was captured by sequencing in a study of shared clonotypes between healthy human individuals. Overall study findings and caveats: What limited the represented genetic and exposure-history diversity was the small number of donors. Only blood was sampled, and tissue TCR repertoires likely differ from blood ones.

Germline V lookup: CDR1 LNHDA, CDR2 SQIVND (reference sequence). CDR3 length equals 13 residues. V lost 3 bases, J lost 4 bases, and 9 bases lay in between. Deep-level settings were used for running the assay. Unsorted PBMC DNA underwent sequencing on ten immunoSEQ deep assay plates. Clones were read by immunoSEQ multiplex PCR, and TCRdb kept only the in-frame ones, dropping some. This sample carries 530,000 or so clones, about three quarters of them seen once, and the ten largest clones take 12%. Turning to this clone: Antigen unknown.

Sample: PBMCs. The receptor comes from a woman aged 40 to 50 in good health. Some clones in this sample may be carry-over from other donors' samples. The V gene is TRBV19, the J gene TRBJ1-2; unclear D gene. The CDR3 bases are TGTGCCAGTAGTATGCTACCGGGCTATGGCTACACCTTC. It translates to CASSMLPGYGYTF.